The text below deals with one TCR beta chain. Germline lookup yields CDR1 SGHTA and CDR2 FQGNSA. The V gene end was trimmed by 5 bases and the J gene end by 0 bases; junction bases not matched to a gene: 13. The CDR3 covers 19 residues. The data were taken from a study of identifying expanded T cells in peripheral blood. Produced via immunoSEQ multiplex PCR; TCRdb's table is partial and in-frame only. The sample has around 82,000 clones, roughly 89% seen once. The source material was blood. This clonotype was obtained from a person aged 18 to 75 in good health. V is TRBV7-2 and J is TRBJ2-4, with TRBD1 identical over 10 bases. The CDR3, as DNA: TGTGCCAGCAGCCCCCTGGCCGGGACAGGGGCGATAGCCAAAAACATTCAGTACTTC. Protein sequence: CASSPLAGTGAIAKNIQYF.